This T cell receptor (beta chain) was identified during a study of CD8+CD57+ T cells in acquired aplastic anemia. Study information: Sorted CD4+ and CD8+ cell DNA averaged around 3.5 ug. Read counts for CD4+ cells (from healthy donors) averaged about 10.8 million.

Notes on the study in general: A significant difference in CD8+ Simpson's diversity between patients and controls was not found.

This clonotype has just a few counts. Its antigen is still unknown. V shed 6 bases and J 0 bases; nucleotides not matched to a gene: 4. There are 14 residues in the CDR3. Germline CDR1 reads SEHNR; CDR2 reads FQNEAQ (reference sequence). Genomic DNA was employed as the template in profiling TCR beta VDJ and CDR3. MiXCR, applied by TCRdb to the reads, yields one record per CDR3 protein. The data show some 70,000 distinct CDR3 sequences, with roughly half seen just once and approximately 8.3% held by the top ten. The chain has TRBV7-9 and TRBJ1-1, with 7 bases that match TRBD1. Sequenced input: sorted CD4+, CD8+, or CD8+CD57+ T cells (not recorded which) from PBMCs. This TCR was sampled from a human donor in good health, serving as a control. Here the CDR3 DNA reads TGTGCCAGCAGACAAGGACAGGTGAACACTGAAGCTTTCTTT. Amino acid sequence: CASRQGQVNTEAFF. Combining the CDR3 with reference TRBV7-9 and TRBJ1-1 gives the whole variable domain DTGVSQNPRHKITKRGQNVTFRCDPISEHNRLYWYRQTLGQGPEFLTYFQNEAQLEKSRLLSDRFSAERPKGSFSTLEIQRTEQGDSAMYLCASRQGQVNTEAFFGQGTRLTVV.